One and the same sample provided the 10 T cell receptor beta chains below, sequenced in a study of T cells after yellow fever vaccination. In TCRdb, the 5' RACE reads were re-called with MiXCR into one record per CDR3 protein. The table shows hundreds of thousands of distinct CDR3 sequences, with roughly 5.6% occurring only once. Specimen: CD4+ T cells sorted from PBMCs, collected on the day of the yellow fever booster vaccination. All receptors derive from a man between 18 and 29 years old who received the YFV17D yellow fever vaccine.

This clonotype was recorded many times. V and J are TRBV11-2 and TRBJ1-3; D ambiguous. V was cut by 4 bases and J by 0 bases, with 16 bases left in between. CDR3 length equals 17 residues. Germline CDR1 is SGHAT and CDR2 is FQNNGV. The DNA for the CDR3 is TGTGCCAGCAGCTCCCGCTGGGCGGGCAGCTCTGGAAACACCATATATTTT. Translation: CASSSRWAGSSGNTIYF.

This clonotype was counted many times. The CDR3 DNA follows: TGCAGCGTAGAACCGGGACAGGGGGATAGGGGCTACACCTTC. Translating gives CSVEPGQGDRGYTF. V and J are TRBV29-1 and TRBJ1-2; 11 positions match TRBD1. Trimming took 6 bases from V and 8 from J; bases not matched to a gene: 11. Germline CDR1 and CDR2: SQVTM and ANQGSEA. The CDR3 extends over 14 amino acids.

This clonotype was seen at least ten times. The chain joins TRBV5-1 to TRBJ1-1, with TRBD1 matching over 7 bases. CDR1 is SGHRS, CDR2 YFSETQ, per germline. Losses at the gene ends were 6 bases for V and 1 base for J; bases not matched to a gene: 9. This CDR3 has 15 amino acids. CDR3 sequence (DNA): TGCGCCAGCAACACAGGGGTAACTACGAACACTGAAGCTTTCTTT. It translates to CASNTGVTTNTEAFF.

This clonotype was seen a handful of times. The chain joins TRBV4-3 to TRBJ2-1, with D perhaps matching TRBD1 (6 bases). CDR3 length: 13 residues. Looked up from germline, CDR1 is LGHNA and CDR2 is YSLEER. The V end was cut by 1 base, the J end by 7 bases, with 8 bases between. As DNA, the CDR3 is TGCGCCAGCAGCCAAGCACAGGGAAATGAGCAGTTCTTC. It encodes CASSQAQGNEQFF.

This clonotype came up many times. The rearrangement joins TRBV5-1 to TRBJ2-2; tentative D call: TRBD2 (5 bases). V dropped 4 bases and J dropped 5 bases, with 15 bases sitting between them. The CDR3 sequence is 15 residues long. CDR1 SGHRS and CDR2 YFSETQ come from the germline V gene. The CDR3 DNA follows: TGCGCCAGCAGCCCCTTCCGGACTGATACCGGGGAGCTGTTTTTT. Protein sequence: CASSPFRTDTGELFF.

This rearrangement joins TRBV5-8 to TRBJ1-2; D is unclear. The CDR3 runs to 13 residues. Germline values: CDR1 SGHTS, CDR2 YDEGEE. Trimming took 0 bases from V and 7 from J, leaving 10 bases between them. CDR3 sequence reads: CASSLVAGSGYTF. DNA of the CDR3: TGTGCCAGCAGCTTGGTGGCGGGGAGTGGCTACACCTTC.

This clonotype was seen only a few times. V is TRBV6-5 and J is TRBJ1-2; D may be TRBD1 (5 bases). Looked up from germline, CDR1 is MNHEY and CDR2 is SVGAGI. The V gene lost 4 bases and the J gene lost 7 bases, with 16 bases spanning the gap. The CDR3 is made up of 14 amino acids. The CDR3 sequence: CASSSLPGGFGYTF. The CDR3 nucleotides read TGTGCCAGCAGTTCTCTCCCGGGGGGGTTTGGCTACACCTTC.

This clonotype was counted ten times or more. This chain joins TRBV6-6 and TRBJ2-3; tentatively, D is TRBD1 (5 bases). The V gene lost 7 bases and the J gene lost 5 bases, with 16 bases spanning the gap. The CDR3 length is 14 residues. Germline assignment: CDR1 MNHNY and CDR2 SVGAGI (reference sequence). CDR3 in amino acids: CASTRAGIRDTQYF. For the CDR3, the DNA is TGTGCCAGCACCCGAGCAGGGATCAGAGATACGCAGTATTTT.

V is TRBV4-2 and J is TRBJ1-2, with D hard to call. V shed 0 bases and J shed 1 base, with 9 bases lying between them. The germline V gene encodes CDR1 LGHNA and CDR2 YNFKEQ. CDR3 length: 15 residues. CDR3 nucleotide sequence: TGTGCCAGCAGCCAAGATCGATCAGATAACTATGGCTACACCTTC. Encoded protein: CASSQDRSDNYGYTF.

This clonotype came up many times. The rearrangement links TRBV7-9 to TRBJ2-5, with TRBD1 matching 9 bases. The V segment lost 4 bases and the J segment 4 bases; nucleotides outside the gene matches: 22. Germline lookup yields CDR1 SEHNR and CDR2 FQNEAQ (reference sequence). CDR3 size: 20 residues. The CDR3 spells CASSSAPRGTPGQGTETQYF. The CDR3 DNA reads TGTGCCAGCAGCTCAGCCCCCCGAGGGACTCCGGGACAGGGTACAGAGACCCAGTACTTC. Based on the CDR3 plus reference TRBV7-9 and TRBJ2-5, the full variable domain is DTGVSQNPRHKITKRGQNVTFRCDPISEHNRLYWYRQTLGQGPEFLTYFQNEAQLEKSRLLSDRFSAERPKGSFSTLEIQRTEQGDSAMYLCASSSAPRGTPGQGTETQYFGPGTRLLVL.